This T cell receptor beta chain was identified in a study of CD8 T cells in ankylosing spondylitis. From germline, CDR1 is SQVTM and CDR2 ANQGSEA. V dropped 4 bases and J dropped 6; count of bases not matched to a gene: 6. This CDR3 comprises 12 residues. In making TCR beta libraries, quantitative 5'-RACE with molecular barcodes was used. TCRdb passed the 5' RACE reads through MiXCR, listing each CDR3 protein once. The sample carries around 440,000 distinct CDR3 sequences, approximately 17% recorded once. Study-level points and caveats: Earlier reports found some motif variants in synovial fluid and blood in reactive arthritis. A motif of eight highly homologous TCR beta variants was seen as apparently characteristic of ankylosing spondylitis blood. Disease-linked clones reportedly concentrated significantly in matched ankylosing spondylitis synovial fluid. The authors found the disease-linked clones to be CD8+ and relatively rare in peripheral blood.

Concerning this clonotype: No antigen is known for it.

Input material: blood, either unsorted or a sorted T cell fraction (not recorded which). The chain has TRBV29-1 and TRBJ2-7, with 7 bases fitting TRBD1. The clonotype originates from a male donor with ankylosing spondylitis. This CDR3 reads CSVGQGRGEQYF. The CDR3 region has the DNA TGCAGCGTTGGACAGGGTCGGGGCGAGCAGTACTTC.